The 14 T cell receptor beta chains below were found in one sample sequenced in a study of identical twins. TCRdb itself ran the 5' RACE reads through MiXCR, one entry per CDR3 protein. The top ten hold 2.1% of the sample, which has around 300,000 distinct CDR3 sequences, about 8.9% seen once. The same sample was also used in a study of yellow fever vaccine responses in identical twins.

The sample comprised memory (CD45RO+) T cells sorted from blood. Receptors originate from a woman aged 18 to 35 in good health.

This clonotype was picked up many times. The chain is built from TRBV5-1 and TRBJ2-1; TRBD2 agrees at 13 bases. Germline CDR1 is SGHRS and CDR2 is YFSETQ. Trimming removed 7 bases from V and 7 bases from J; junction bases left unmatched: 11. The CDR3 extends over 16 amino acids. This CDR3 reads CASSATRTSGGNEQFF. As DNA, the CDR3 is TGCGCCAGCTCCGCTACCCGGACTAGCGGGGGTAATGAGCAGTTCTTC.

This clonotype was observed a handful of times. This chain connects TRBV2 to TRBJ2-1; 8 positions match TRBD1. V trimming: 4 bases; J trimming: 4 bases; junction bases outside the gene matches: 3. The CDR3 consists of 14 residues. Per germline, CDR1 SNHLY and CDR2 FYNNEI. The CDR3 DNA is TGTGCCAGCAGTGTGGGACAGGCGTACAATGAGCAGTTCTTC. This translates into CASSVGQAYNEQFF. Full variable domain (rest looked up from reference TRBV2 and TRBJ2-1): EPEVTQTPSHQVTQMGQEVILRCVPISNHLYFYWYRQILGQKVEFLVSFYNNEISEKSEIFDDQFSVERPDGSNFTLKIRSTKLEDSAMYFCASSVGQAYNEQFFGPGTRLTVL.

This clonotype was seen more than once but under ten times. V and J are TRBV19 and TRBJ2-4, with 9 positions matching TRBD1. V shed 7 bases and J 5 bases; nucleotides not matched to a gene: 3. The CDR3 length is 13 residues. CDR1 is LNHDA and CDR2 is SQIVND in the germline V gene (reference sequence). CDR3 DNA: TGTGCCAGTATACGACAGGGGGAAAACATTCAGTACTTC. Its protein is CASIRQGENIQYF.

As DNA, the CDR3 is TGTGCCAGCAGCTCTCTAGCGGGGGGGCCGGAGACCCAGTACTTC. As protein: CASSSLAGGPETQYF. V usage is TRBV7-2 and J usage is TRBJ2-5; 12 positions match TRBD2. Germline loops: CDR1 SGHTA, CDR2 FQGNSA. The CDR3 has 15 amino acids. V lost 4 bases and J lost 5; bases outside the gene matches: 5.

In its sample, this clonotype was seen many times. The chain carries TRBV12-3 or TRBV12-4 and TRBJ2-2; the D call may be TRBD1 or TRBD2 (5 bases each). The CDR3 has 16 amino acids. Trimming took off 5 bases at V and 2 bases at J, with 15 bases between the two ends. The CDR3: CASSPGRRTNTGELFF. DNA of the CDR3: TGTGCCAGCAGTCCGGGGCGCAGGACTAACACCGGGGAGCTGTTTTTT.

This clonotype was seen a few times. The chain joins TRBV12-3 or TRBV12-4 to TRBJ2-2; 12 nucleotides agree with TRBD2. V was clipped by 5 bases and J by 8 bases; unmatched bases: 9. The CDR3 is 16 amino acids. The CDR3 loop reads CASSLSSGGAAGELFF. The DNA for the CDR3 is TGTGCCAGCAGTCTGTCTAGCGGGGGGGCGGCGGGGGAGCTGTTTTTT.

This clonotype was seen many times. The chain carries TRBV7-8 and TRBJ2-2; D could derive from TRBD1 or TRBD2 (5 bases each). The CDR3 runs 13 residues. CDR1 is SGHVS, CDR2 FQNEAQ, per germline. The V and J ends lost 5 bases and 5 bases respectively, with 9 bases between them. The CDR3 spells CASSRGETGELFF. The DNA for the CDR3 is TGTGCCAGCAGCCGAGGGGAAACCGGGGAGCTGTTTTTT.

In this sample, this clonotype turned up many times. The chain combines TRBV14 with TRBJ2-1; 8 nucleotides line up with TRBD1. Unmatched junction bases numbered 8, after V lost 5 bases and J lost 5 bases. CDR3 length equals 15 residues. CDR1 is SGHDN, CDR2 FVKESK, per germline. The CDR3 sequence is CASSYGQGLNNEQFF. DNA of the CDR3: TGTGCCAGCAGCTACGGACAGGGATTGAACAATGAGCAGTTCTTC.

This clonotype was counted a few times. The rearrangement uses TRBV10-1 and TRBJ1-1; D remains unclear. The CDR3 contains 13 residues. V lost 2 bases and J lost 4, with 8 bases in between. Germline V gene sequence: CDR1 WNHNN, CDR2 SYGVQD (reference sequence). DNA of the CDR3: TGCGCCAGCAGTGAGATGGGGTTCACTGAAGCTTTCTTT. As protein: CASSEMGFTEAFF.

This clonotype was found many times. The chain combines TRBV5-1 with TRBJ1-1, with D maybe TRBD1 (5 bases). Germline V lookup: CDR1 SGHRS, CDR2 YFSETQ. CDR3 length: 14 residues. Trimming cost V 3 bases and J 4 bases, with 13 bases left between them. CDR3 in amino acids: CASSYLDSLTEAFF. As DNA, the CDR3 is TGCGCCAGCAGCTATCTCGACAGCCTCACTGAAGCTTTCTTT.

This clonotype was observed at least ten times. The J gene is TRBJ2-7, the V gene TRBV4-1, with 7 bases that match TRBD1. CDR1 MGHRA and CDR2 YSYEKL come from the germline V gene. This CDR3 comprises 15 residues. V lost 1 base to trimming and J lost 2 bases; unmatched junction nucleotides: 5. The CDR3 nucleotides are TGCGCCAGCAGCCAAGGAGGACAGGCCGCCTACGAGCAGTACTTC. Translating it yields CASSQGGQAAYEQYF.

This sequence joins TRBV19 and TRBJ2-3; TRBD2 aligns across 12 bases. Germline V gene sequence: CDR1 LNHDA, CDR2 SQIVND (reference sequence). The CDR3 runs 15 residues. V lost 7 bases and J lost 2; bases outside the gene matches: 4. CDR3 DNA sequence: TGTGCCAGTAAGCGGACTAGCGGGAACACAGATACGCAGTATTTT. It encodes CASKRTSGNTDTQYF.

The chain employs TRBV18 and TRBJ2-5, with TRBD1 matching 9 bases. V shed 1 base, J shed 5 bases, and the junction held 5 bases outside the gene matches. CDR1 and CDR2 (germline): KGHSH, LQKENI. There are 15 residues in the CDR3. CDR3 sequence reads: CASSPRGQGMETQYF. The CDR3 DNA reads TGTGCCAGCTCACCACGGGGACAGGGAATGGAGACCCAGTACTTC.

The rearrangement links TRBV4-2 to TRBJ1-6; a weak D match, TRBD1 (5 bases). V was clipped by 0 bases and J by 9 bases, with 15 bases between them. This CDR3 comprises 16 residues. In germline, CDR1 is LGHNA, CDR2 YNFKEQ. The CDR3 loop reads CASSQDLGPYGSPLHF. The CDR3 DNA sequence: TGTGCCAGCAGCCAAGATTTGGGGCCCTACGGTTCACCCCTCCACTTT.